The 2 T cell receptor beta chains below were found in one sample sequenced in a study of blood T cell repertoires in COVID-19. Profiled with immunoSEQ multiplex PCR; TCRdb holds only in-frame clones, not every one. This sample yields 150,000 to 200,000 clones, of which over 80% are seen a single time; over 10% belongs to the top ten. The sample consisted of peripheral blood. All receptors derive from an older man who had recovered from COVID-19.

The chain has TRBV3-1 (or the pseudogene TRBV3-2) and TRBJ2-1; D is possibly TRBD2 (6 bases). V was cut by 6 bases and J by 4 bases, with 10 bases left in between. The CDR3 covers 13 residues. Germline CDR1 and CDR2: LGHDT and YNNKEL (reference sequence). The CDR3 loop is CASSRGFYNEQFF. In DNA, the CDR3 is TGTGCCAGCAGTCGGGGGTTTTACAATGAGCAGTTCTTC.

This rearrangement joins TRBV6-6 to TRBJ1-2; TRBD1 agrees at 9 bases. Germline CDR1 and CDR2: MNHNY and SVGAGI (reference sequence). The CDR3 totals 14 residues. V was clipped by 5 bases and J by 5 bases; unmatched bases: 6. Here the CDR3 DNA reads TGTGCCAGCAGTGAGGGACAGGGATGGTATGGCTACACCTTC. Encoded protein: CASSEGQGWYGYTF.